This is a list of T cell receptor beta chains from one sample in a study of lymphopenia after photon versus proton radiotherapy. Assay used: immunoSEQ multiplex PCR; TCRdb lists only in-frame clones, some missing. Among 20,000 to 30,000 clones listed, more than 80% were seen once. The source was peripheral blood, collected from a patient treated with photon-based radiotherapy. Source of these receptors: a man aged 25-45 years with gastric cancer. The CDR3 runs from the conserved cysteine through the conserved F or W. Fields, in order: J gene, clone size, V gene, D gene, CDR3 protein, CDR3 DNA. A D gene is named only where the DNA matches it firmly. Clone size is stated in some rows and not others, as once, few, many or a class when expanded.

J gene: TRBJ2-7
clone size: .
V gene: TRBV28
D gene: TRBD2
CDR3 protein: CASSGLAGRYEQYF
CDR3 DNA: TGTGCCAGCAGCGGACTAGCGGGAAGGTACGAGCAGTACTTC

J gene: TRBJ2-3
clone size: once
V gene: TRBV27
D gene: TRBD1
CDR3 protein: CASSSLVKTGTDLTVTDTQYF
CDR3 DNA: TGTGCCAGCAGTTCTCTCGTTAAAACCGGGACAGATTTAACGGTGACAGATACGCAGTATTTT

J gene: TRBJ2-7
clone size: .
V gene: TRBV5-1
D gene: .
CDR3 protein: CASSLPLENHEQYF
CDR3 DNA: TGCGCCAGCAGCTTGCCTCTAGAGAATCACGAGCAGTACTTC

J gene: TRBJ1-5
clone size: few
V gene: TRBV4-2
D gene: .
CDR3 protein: CASSQEMRQDYSNQPQHF
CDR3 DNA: TGTGCCAGCAGCCAAGAGATGCGGCAGGACTATAGCAATCAGCCCCAGCATTTT

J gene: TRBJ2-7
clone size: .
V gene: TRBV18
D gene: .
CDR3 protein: CASSPRLYEQYF
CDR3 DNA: TGTGCCAGCTCACCACGTCTCTACGAGCAGTACTTC

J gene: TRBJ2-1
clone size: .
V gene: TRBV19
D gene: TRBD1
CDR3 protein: CASSFRGTGYNEQFF
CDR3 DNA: TGTGCCAGTAGCTTCCGGGGGACAGGCTACAATGAGCAGTTCTTC

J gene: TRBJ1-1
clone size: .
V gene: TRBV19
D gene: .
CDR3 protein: CASSIGFGRRVSEAFF
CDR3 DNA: TGTGCCAGTAGTATCGGGTTCGGACGGAGAGTGTCTGAAGCTTTCTTT

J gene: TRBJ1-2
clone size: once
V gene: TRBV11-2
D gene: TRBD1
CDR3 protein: CASGPDRDGYTF
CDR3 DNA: TGTGCCAGCGGGCCGGACAGGGACGGCTACACCTTC

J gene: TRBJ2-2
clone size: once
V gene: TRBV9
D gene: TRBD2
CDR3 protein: CASSVASGRTGELFF
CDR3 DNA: TGTGCCAGCAGCGTAGCCAGCGGGAGAACCGGGGAGCTGTTTTTT

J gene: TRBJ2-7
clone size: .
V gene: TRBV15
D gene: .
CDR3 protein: CATSRGSVGEQYF
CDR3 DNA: TGTGCCACCAGCAGAGGTAGCGTAGGCGAGCAGTACTTC

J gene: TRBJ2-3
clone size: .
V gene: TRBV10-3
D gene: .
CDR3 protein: CAISESWEADTQYF
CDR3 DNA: TGTGCCATCAGTGAGTCGTGGGAGGCAGATACGCAGTATTTT

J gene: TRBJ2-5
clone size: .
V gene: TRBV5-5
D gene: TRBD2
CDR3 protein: CASSQGLARETQYF
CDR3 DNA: TGTGCCAGCAGCCAAGGACTAGCTAGGGAGACCCAGTACTTC

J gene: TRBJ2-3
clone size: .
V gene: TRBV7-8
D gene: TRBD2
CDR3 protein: CASSAQGRLAGGPSTDTQYF
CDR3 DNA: TGTGCCAGCAGCGCCCAGGGGAGGCTAGCGGGAGGCCCTAGCACAGATACGCAGTATTTT

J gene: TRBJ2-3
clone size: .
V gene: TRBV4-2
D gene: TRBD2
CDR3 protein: CASSPGLADPTDTQYF
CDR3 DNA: TGTGCCAGCAGCCCAGGTCTAGCGGACCCCACAGATACGCAGTATTTT

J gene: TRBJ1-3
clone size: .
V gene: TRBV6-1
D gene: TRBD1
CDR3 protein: CAIYRGSNSGNTIYF
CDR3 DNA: TGTGCCATCTACAGGGGTTCAAACTCTGGAAACACCATATATTTT

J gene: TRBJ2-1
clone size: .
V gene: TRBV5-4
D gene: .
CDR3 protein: CASSLGNRGAHEQFF
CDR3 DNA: TGTGCCAGCAGCTTGGGGAACCGGGGGGCCCATGAGCAGTTCTTC

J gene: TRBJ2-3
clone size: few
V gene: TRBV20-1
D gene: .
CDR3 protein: CSAAAPDTQYF
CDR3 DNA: TGCAGTGCAGCGGCGCCAGATACGCAGTATTTT

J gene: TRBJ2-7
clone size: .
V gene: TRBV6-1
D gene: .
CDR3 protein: CASSEAPGNYEQYF
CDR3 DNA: TGTGCCAGCAGTGAAGCCCCAGGGAACTACGAGCAGTACTTC

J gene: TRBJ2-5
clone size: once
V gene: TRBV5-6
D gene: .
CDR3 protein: CASSLEIAVYQETQYF
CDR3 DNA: TGTGCCAGCAGCTTGGAGATAGCGGTGTACCAAGAGACCCAGTACTTC

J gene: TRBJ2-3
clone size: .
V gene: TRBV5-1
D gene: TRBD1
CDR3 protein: CASSLNTGDPDTQYF
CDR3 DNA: TGCGCCAGCAGCTTGAATACAGGGGACCCAGATACGCAGTATTTT

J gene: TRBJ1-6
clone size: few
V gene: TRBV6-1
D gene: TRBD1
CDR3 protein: CASSEAGGASPLHF
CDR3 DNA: TGTGCCAGCAGTGAAGCAGGGGGCGCGTCACCCCTCCACTTT

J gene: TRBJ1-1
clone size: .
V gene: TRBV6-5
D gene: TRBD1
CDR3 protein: CASSQTDRGAEAFF
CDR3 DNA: TGTGCCAGCAGTCAAACCGACAGGGGGGCTGAAGCTTTCTTT

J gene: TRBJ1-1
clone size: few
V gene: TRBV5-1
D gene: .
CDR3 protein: CASSLSFDEAFF
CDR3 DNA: TGCGCCAGCAGCTTGTCTTTCGATGAAGCTTTCTTT

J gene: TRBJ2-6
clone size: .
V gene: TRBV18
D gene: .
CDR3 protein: CASSPSGANVLTF
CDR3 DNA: TGTGCCAGCTCACCTTCTGGGGCCAACGTCCTGACTTTC

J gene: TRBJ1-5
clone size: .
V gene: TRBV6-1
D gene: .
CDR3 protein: CASNGQKQPQHF
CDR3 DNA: TGTGCCAGCAACGGACAGAAACAGCCCCAGCATTTT

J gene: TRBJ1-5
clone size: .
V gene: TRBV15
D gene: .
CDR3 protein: CATSRDTGPQPQHF
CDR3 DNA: TGTGCCACCAGCAGAGATACAGGGCCCCAGCCCCAGCATTTT

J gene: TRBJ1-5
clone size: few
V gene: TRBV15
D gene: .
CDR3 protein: CATSRDSGTGVGNQPQHF
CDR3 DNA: TGTGCCACCAGCAGAGACTCCGGAACCGGCGTGGGCAATCAGCCCCAGCATTTT

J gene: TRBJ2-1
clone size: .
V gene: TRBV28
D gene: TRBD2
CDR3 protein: CASSTLAGRGNEQFF
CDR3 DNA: TGTGCCAGCAGTACACTAGCGGGAAGGGGGAATGAGCAGTTCTTC

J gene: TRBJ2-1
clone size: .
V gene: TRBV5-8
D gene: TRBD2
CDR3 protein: CASSGSGGAYNEQFF
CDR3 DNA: TGTGCCAGCAGCGGGAGCGGGGGGGCCTACAATGAGCAGTTCTTC

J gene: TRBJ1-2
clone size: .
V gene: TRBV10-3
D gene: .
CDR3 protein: CAISDLQRGYGYTF
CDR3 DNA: TGTGCCATCAGTGATTTGCAGCGGGGCTATGGCTACACCTTC

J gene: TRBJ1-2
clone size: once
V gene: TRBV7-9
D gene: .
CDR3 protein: CASSLESSAFNYGYTF
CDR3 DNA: TGTGCCAGCAGCTTAGAGAGCTCAGCTTTTAACTATGGCTACACCTTC

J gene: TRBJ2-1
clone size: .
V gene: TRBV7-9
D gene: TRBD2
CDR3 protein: CASSLEGSSGSNEQFF
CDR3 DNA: TGTGCCAGCAGCTTAGAAGGGTCTAGCGGGAGTAATGAGCAGTTCTTC

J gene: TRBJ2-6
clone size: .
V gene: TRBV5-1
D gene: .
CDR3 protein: CASSYGASGANVLTF
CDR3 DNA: TGCGCCAGCAGCTACGGAGCCTCTGGGGCCAACGTCCTGACTTTC

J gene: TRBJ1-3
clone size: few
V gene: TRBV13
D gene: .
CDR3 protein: CASSRTGTPDSGNTIYF
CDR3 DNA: TGTGCCAGCAGCCGAACCGGGACACCTGACTCTGGAAACACCATATATTTT

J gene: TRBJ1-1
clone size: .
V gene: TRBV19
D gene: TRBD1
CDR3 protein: CASTKFTDRVNTEAFF
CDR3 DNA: TGTGCCAGTACGAAGTTTACGGACAGGGTGAATACTGAAGCTTTCTTT

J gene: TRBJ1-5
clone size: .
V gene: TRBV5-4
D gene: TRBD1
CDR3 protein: CASSYNRGRNQPQHF
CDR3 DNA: TGTGCCAGCAGCTACAACAGGGGCCGGAATCAGCCCCAGCATTTT

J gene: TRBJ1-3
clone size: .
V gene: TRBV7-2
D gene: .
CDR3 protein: CASSLAHSGNTIYF
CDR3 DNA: TGTGCCAGCAGCTTAGCACACTCTGGAAACACCATATATTTT

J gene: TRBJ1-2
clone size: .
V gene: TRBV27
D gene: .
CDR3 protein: CASSLMRGAADTF
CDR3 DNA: TGTGCCAGCAGTTTAATGCGGGGGGCCGCCGATACCTTC

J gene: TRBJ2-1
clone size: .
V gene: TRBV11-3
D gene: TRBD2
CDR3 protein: CASRGEGRSNEQFF
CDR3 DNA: TGTGCCAGCAGGGGGGAGGGCCGTAGCAATGAGCAGTTCTTC

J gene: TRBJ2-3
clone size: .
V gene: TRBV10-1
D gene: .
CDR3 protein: CASSEAREGGTDTQYF
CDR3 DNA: TGCGCCAGCAGTGAGGCCAGGGAAGGGGGTACAGATACGCAGTATTTT

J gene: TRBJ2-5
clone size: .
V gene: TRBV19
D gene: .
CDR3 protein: CASSIGGSTETQYF
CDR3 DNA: TGTGCCAGTAGTATAGGGGGCTCAACGGAGACCCAGTACTTC

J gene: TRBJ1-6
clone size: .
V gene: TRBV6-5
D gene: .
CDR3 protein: CASSGRGSPLHF
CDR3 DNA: TGTGCCAGTTCGGGGAGGGGGTCACCCCTCCACTTT

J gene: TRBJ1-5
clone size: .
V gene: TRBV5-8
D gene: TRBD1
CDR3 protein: CASSLAHRGPGDQPQHF
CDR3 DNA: TGTGCCAGCAGCTTGGCGCACAGGGGCCCCGGAGATCAGCCCCAGCATTTT

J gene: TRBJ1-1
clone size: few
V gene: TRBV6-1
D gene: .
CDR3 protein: CASQVGYSNTEAFF
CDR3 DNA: TGTGCCAGCCAGGTCGGGTACTCGAACACTGAAGCTTTCTTT

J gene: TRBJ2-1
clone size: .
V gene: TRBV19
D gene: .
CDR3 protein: CASTLGGTGYNEQFF
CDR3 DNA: TGTGCCAGTACCCTGGGGGGGACAGGATACAATGAGCAGTTCTTC

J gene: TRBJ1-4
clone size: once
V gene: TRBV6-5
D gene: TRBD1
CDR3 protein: CASSYSDTGGEEKLFF
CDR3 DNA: TGTGCCAGCAGTTACTCCGATACAGGGGGAGAAGAAAAACTGTTTTTT

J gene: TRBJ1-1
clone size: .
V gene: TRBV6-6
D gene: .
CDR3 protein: CASSYSKDSEAFF
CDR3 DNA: TGTGCCAGCAGTTACTCGAAAGACAGTGAAGCTTTCTTT

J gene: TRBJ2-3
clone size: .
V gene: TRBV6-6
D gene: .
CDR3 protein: CASSLLRDTQYF
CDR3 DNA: TGTGCCAGCAGTCTCCTCCGGGATACGCAGTATTTT

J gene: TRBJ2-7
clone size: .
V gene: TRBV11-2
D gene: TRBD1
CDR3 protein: CASSPWGGQGTGEQYF
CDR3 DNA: TGTGCCAGCAGCCCCTGGGGGGGACAGGGGACTGGCGAGCAGTACTTC

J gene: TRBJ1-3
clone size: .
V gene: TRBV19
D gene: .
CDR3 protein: CASSKSGTGNTIYF
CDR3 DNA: TGTGCCAGTAGTAAATCCGGGACAGGAAACACCATATATTTT